This entry is about one T cell receptor beta chain. No antigen is known for it. The CDR3 is 15 residues long. V was shortened by 3 bases and J by 4 bases, with 13 bases between the two germline ends. Germline V gives CDR1 SEHNR, CDR2 FQNEAQ (reference sequence). The sample comes from a study of blood T cells in healthy people across ages. Study-wide background: Template switching recovered approximately one barcoded beta molecule for every two T cells. Study conclusions and caveats: Unsorted PBMCs ruled out conclusive naive versus antigen-experienced comparison. Possibly confounding the expanded clonotype changes was the fact that donor CMV status was unknown.

A minimum of 7 million PBMCs was isolated per sample. Using a J-beta primer mix together with a sample-barcoded 5' primer, a second PCR was run for roughly 6 to 12 cycles. Each CDR3 protein is one row after TCRdb ran MiXCR on the 5' RACE reads. The sample contains roughly 2 million distinct CDR3 sequences, roughly 49% of which appear only once. This chain connects TRBV7-9 to TRBJ2-1, with D unclear. The source is a woman in her thirties or forties in good health. What was sequenced was blood. Written as DNA, the CDR3 is TGTGCCAGCAGCTTCTCGTCTGCCACGTACAATGAGCAGTTCTTC. Protein: CASSFSSATYNEQFF. Drawing the rest from reference TRBV7-9 and TRBJ2-1, the complete variable domain is DTGVSQNPRHKITKRGQNVTFRCDPISEHNRLYWYRQTLGQGPEFLTYFQNEAQLEKSRLLSDRFSAERPKGSFSTLEIQRTEQGDSAMYLCASSFSSATYNEQFFGPGTRLTVL.